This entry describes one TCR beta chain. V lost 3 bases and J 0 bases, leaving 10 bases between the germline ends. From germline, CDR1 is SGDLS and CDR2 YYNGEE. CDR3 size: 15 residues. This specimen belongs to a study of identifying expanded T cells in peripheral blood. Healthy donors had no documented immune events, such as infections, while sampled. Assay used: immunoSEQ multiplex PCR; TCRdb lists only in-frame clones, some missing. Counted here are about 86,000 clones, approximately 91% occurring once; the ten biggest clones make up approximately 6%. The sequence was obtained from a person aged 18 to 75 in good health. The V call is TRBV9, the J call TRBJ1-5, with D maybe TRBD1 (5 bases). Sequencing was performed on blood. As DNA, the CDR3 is TGTGCCAGCAGCGCGGCAGGGTATAGCAATCAGCCCCAGCATTTT. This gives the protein CASSAAGYSNQPQHF.